A selection of T cell receptor beta chains follows, all from one sample in a study of cytomegalovirus exposure and HLA in healthy donors. Sequencing was performed with immunoSEQ multiplex PCR; in TCRdb, only in-frame clones are kept and a portion is missing. The sample yields 200,000 to 250,000 clones, 77% seen once. The specimen was PBMCs. Receptor source: a woman aged 60 to 75 in good health and CMV-seropositive. Each CDR3 is given with its conserved first and last residue. A D gene is named only where the DNA matches it firmly. Rows give clone size only sometimes, using once, few, many, or a class for an expanded clone.

d_gene	abundance	len	v_gene	j_gene	CDR3aa	CDR3nt
TRBD1	-	15	TRBV28	TRBJ1-1	CASSLPRQGYTEAFF	TGTGCCAGCAGTCTTCCCCGACAGGGCTACACTGAAGCTTTCTTT
-	few	16	TRBV18	TRBJ2-6	CASSPPGNSGANVLTF	TGTGCCAGCTCACCACCGGGCAACTCTGGGGCCAACGTCCTGACTTTC
-	-	17	TRBV21-1	TRBJ1-2	CASTGDSDLGFYEGYTF	TGTGCCAGCACCGGGGACAGCGACTTAGGATTTTATGAGGGCTACACCTTC
TRBD1	-	16	TRBV5-1	TRBJ2-6	CASSLARGLGANVLTF	TGCGCCAGCAGCTTGGCCAGGGGGCTGGGGGCCAACGTCCTGACTTTC
-	-	15	TRBV11-2	TRBJ2-5	CASSLGAGPGETQYF	TGTGCCAGCAGCTTAGGGGCGGGGCCGGGAGAGACCCAGTACTTC
TRBD1	-	14	TRBV7-6	TRBJ1-2	CASSPGQGAPGYTF	TGTGCCAGCAGCCCTGGACAGGGAGCCCCTGGCTACACCTTC
-	-	16	TRBV19	TRBJ1-5	CASSPPGVGSNQPQHF	TGTGCCAGTAGCCCTCCAGGGGTAGGGAGCAATCAGCCCCAGCATTTT
TRBD2	-	15	TRBV7-2	TRBJ2-3	CASSSLAGVADTQYF	TGTGCCAGCAGCTCCCTAGCGGGAGTTGCAGATACGCAGTATTTT
-	-	15	TRBV5-1	TRBJ1-3	CASSLGGAYGNTIYF	TGCGCCAGCAGCTTGGGGGGCGCTTACGGAAACACCATATATTTT
TRBD1	-	15	TRBV11-3	TRBJ2-5	CASSEGQGAWETQYF	TGTGCCAGCAGCGAAGGACAGGGGGCATGGGAGACCCAGTACTTC
-	-	13	TRBV7-9	TRBJ1-5	CASSFEGMSPQHF	TGTGCCAGCAGCTTTGAGGGTATGAGTCCCCAGCATTTT
TRBD1	-	16	TRBV25-1	TRBJ2-2	CASRQSDRGVAGELFF	TGTGCCAGCAGGCAGTCGGACAGGGGGGTGGCCGGGGAGCTGTTTTTT
-	once	13	TRBV7-8	TRBJ1-2	CASSPIESYGYTF	TGTGCCAGCAGCCCGATTGAGTCCTATGGCTACACCTTC
TRBD1	-	14	TRBV7-3	TRBJ1-1	CASSLTGGNTEAFF	TGTGCCAGCAGCCTGACAGGGGGGAACACTGAAGCTTTCTTT
-	once	15	TRBV5-1	TRBJ2-5	CASSLEGESYETQYF	TGCGCCAGCAGCTTGGAGGGGGAGTCGTACGAGACCCAGTACTTC
TRBD2	-	15	TRBV6-4	TRBJ2-2	CASSASGRGTGELFF	TGTGCCAGCAGTGCTAGCGGGAGAGGCACCGGGGAGCTGTTTTTT
TRBD1	-	16	TRBV2	TRBJ2-3	CASNAFDRVGTDTQYF	TGTGCCAGCAATGCCTTTGACAGGGTCGGGACAGATACGCAGTATTTT
-	once	14	TRBV5-1	TRBJ2-3	CASSLEAGVDTQYF	TGCGCCAGCAGCTTGGAAGCCGGGGTGGATACGCAGTATTTT
TRBD1	-	15	TRBV9	TRBJ2-7	CASSQHGQGTYEQYF	TGTGCCAGCAGCCAACATGGACAGGGGACCTACGAGCAGTACTTC
-	-	17	TRBV5-4	TRBJ2-7	CASSSVRWESHLYEQYF	TGTGCCAGCAGCTCAGTAAGGTGGGAGTCCCACCTCTACGAGCAGTACTTC
-	-	14	TRBV5-1	TRBJ2-7	CASSLVPGLYEQYF	TGCGCCAGCAGCTTGGTTCCAGGGTTATACGAGCAGTACTTC
-	once	17	TRBV4-3	TRBJ2-1	CASSQDLGRGSYNEQFF	TGCGCCAGCAGCCAAGACCTGGGCAGGGGATCCTACAATGAGCAGTTCTTC
-	-	14	TRBV28	TRBJ2-7	CASRLTLALYEQYF	TGTGCCAGCAGATTAACACTAGCCCTCTACGAGCAGTACTTC
TRBD1	-	14	TRBV10-2	TRBJ1-5	CASSETGGRPPQHF	TGCGCCAGCAGTGAGACAGGGGGCCGTCCGCCCCAGCATTTT
TRBD2	-	16	TRBV5-4	TRBJ2-1	CASSLAGGGGFNEQFF	TGTGCCAGCAGCTTGGCGGGCGGGGGGGGGTTCAATGAGCAGTTCTTC